Below are 23 T cell receptor beta chains sequenced from a single sample in a study of T cells after yellow fever vaccination. TCRdb independently ran MiXCR on the 5' RACE reads; one entry per CDR3 protein. The top ten hold 13% to 15% of the sample, which has around 550,000 distinct CDR3 sequences, roughly 21% seen once. Sample: PBMCs, taken 15 days after the yellow fever booster vaccination. Receptors originate from a man younger than 40 who received the YFV17D yellow fever vaccine.

This clonotype was detected a few times. J is TRBJ2-7 and V is TRBV14; 7 nucleotides align to TRBD2. Trimming cost V 3 bases and J 6 bases; bases outside gene matches: 14. The germline V gene encodes CDR1 SGHDN and CDR2 FVKESK. This CDR3 is 16 amino acids long. CDR3 nucleotides: TGTGCCAGCAGCCATACGACTCGGACTAGTTTAGGCGAGCAGTACTTC. Its protein is CASSHTTRTSLGEQYF.

This clonotype was seen a handful of times. The chain employs TRBV4-3 and TRBJ2-3, with no clear D. This CDR3 has 18 residues. The V and J ends lost 3 bases and 8 bases respectively, with 27 bases between them. Germline lookup yields CDR1 LGHNA and CDR2 YSLEER. CDR3 DNA sequence: TGCGCCAGCAGCCAGGCTCTCCCTGGGGTAACTGGTAGACCTACGCAGTATTTT. The encoded protein is CASSQALPGVTGRPTQYF.

This rearrangement joins TRBV11-2 to TRBJ2-1; 7 nucleotides match TRBD2. Germline CDR1 and CDR2: SGHAT and FQNNGV. The CDR3 length is 13 residues. The V gene end was trimmed by 10 bases and the J gene end by 8 bases; junction bases not matched to a gene: 11. The CDR3, as DNA: TGTGCCATCGCCACGCGGGGGAGTTATGAGCAGTTCTTC. Residues: CAIATRGSYEQFF.

A few counts support this clonotype. Its ends do not fully match the called genes, so a read error is possible. The genes are TRBV7-7 and TRBJ2-5; D perhaps matches TRBD1 (5 bases). Germline-derived CDR1 and CDR2 are SSHAT and FNYEAQ (reference sequence). The CDR3 covers 15 residues. The CDR3: CASSPSASHVGAQYF. The CDR3 region has the DNA TGTGCTAGCAGCCCGTCGGCAAGTCATGTAGGGGCCCAGTACTTC.

The chain is built from TRBV19 and TRBJ2-3; the D gene is possibly TRBD1 (6 bases). CDR1 is LNHDA, CDR2 SQIVND, per germline (reference sequence). The CDR3 runs 15 residues. V was cut by 3 bases and J by 7 bases, with 17 bases left in between. CDR3 DNA sequence: TGTGCCAGTAGTATCGGTCAGGGGACGGTAAATACGCAGTATTTT. Encoded protein: CASSIGQGTVNTQYF.

The chain recombines TRBV6-1 with TRBJ2-4; D could derive from TRBD1 or TRBD2 (5 bases each). Germline loops: CDR1 MNHNS, CDR2 SASEGT. The CDR3 is made up of 13 amino acids. V was clipped by 6 bases and J by 1 base, with 7 bases between them. CDR3 nucleotide sequence: TGTGCCAGCAGCGGGGCGGCCAAAAACATTCAGTACTTC. Amino acids: CASSGAAKNIQYF.

V usage is TRBV20-1 and J usage is TRBJ1-4; D not resolved. Trimming cost V 3 bases and J 5 bases, with 16 bases left between them. The germline V gene has CDR1 DFQATT and CDR2 SNEGSKA (reference sequence). The CDR3 loop spans 15 amino acids. In DNA, the CDR3 is TGCAGTGCTAGGGTGTACGATGGACTCAATGAAAAACTGTTTTTT. Amino acid sequence: CSARVYDGLNEKLFF.

CDR3 in DNA: TGCGCCAGCAGCAATAGGGACAGGGGGCGAACCTACGAGCAGTACTTC. This translates into CASSNRDRGRTYEQYF. This rearrangement joins TRBV5-1 to TRBJ2-7; 12 bases agree with TRBD1. CDR1 and CDR2 (germline): SGHRS, YFSETQ. This CDR3 has 16 amino acids. The V segment lost 4 bases and the J segment 2 bases; nucleotides outside the gene matches: 7.

The gene calls are TRBV6-5 and TRBJ2-7, with D tentatively TRBD2 (5 bases). The CDR3 is 12 residues long. Germline CDR1 MNHEY, CDR2 SVGAGI. V was shortened by 8 bases and J by 6 bases, with 14 bases between the two germline ends. The CDR3: CASGHGELEQYF. The CDR3 DNA follows: TGTGCCAGCGGGCACGGGGAACTCGAGCAGTACTTC.

The chain joins TRBV11-1 to TRBJ1-5; 10 nucleotides align to TRBD1. This CDR3 is 18 amino acids long. Germline-derived CDR1 and CDR2 are SGHAT and FQDESV (reference sequence). With V trimmed by 5 bases and J by 0 bases, 10 bases remained unmatched. The CDR3 protein is CASSLGTGVEYSNQPQHF. As DNA, the CDR3 is TGTGCCAGCAGCCTCGGGACAGGGGTTGAATATAGCAATCAGCCCCAGCATTTT.

About this clonotype: The junction differs from germline at one of its ends, possibly a read error. The rearrangement joins TRBV12-3 or TRBV12-4 to TRBJ2-7, with TRBD1 as a possible D gene (6 bases). CDR3 length equals 13 residues. The CDR3 coding sequence is TGTGCCAGCAGTTTATCCGAGCGGACAGATCTCCTATTC. It codes for CASSLSERTDLLF.

This clonotype was observed a handful of times. J is TRBJ2-2 and V is TRBV6-2 or TRBV6-3, with a weak D call TRBD2 (5 bases). Germline V gene sequence: CDR1 MNHEY, CDR2 SVGEGT. This CDR3 region has 12 residues. V was trimmed by 10 bases and J by 9 bases, leaving 15 bases between them. CDR3 DNA: TGTGCCACCTCCGACGGAGGCCGGGAGCTGTTTTTT. Protein sequence: CATSDGGRELFF.

This clonotype appeared a few times. The chain uses TRBV4-3 and TRBJ1-2; maybe TRBD1 (6 bases). The V gene lost 3 bases and the J gene lost 2 bases, with 16 bases spanning the gap. CDR3 length equals 16 residues. Germline CDR1 LGHNA, CDR2 YSLEER. The CDR3 region has the DNA TGCGCCAGCAGCCATACCAGGGGACGAGCGAACTATGGCTACACCTTC. This codes for CASSHTRGRANYGYTF.

This clonotype was picked up a small number of times. The chain is built from TRBV7-2 and TRBJ1-1; perhaps TRBD1 as D (6 bases). Germline V lookup: CDR1 SGHTA, CDR2 FQGNSA. The CDR3 length is 16 residues. Trimming left V 5 bases short and J 5 bases short, with 21 bases between. In DNA form, the CDR3 reads TGTGCCAGCAGCAAGGCCGGTGGACAGTCATTAACTGAAGCTTTCTTT. Protein: CASSKAGGQSLTEAFF.

The chain recombines TRBV7-2 with TRBJ2-3; TRBD2 matches 10 bases. V was pared by 4 bases and J by 9 bases, with 10 bases of the junction left unmatched. The CDR3 sequence is 15 residues long. Germline V gene data show CDR1 as SGHTA and CDR2 as FQGNSA. Here the CDR3 reads CASSSLAGPTRTQYF. CDR3 nucleotides: TGTGCCAGCAGCTCACTAGCGGGGCCTACCCGGACGCAGTATTTT.

This clonotype was observed a few times. The chain has TRBV6-5 and TRBJ2-1; a possible D gene is TRBD2 (5 bases). V dropped 0 bases and J dropped 9 bases, with 12 bases sitting between them. This CDR3 has 14 residues. The germline V gene has CDR1 MNHEY and CDR2 SVGAGI. For the CDR3, the DNA is TGTGCCAGCAGTTACTCGATGGGTGAGGGTGAGCAGTTCTTC. This gives the protein CASSYSMGEGEQFF.

This clonotype was recorded a few times. The rearrangement uses TRBV12-3 or TRBV12-4 and TRBJ2-7, with TRBD1 matching over 7 bases. Losses at the gene ends were 6 bases for V and 0 bases for J; bases not matched to a gene: 5. The CDR3 is 14 amino acids. The CDR3 region has the DNA TGTGCCAGCAGGCGGACAGGCCTCTCCTACGAGCAGTACTTC. This sequence encodes CASRRTGLSYEQYF.

This clonotype has a handful of counts. The rearrangement uses TRBV18 and TRBJ2-3; possibly TRBD1 for D (6 bases). CDR1 KGHSH and CDR2 LQKENI come from the germline V gene. This CDR3 contains 17 residues. The V end lost 4 bases, the J end lost 5 bases, and 22 bases lay between the germline ends. The CDR3 loop reads CASSLGTGFISQDTQYF. CDR3 coding DNA: TGTGCCAGCTCACTAGGAACAGGGTTCATTTCTCAAGATACGCAGTATTTT.

The chain is built from TRBV25-1 and TRBJ2-5; 14 bases are a match to TRBD2. This CDR3 has 15 residues. With V trimmed by 3 bases and J by 5 bases, 2 bases remained unmatched. Germline V CDR1 and CDR2: MGHDK, SYGVNS. CDR3 in amino acids: CASSEGLAGVETQYF. The CDR3 coding sequence is TGTGCCAGCAGTGAGGGACTAGCGGGAGTGGAGACCCAGTACTTC.

This clonotype has a handful of counts. The CDR3 coding sequence is TGTGCCAGCAGCCGACTCATCGCGACAGAGCACGAGCAGTACTTC. It translates to CASSRLIATEHEQYF. The chain has TRBV28 and TRBJ2-7; D possibly corresponds to TRBD1 (5 bases). Trimming cost V 6 bases and J 5 bases, with 20 bases left between them. From germline, CDR1 is MDHEN and CDR2 SYDVKM. This CDR3 region has 15 residues.

This chain connects TRBV29-1 to TRBJ2-3, with 10 bases aligning to TRBD2. CDR1 and CDR2 (germline): SQVTM, ANQGSEA. The length of the CDR3 is 16 residues. With V trimmed by 2 bases and J by 6 bases, 11 bases remained unmatched. The CDR3 spells CSVELLAGDGGDTQYF. The CDR3 region has the DNA TGCAGCGTTGAATTGCTAGCGGGGGACGGGGGGGATACGCAGTATTTT.

This clonotype was counted between two and nine times. The J gene is TRBJ2-7, the V gene TRBV20-1, with TRBD2 matching 7 bases. The junction had 5 bases not matched to a gene; V was cut back by 2 bases and J by 1 base. The CDR3 sequence is 14 residues long. CDR1 is DFQATT and CDR2 is SNEGSKA in the germline V gene (reference sequence). CDR3 sequence: CSARSAGISYEQYF. CDR3 nucleotides: TGCAGTGCTAGATCAGCGGGAATATCCTACGAGCAGTACTTC.

This clonotype has more than one count but fewer than ten. The J gene is TRBJ2-1, the V gene TRBV3-1, with 8 bases matching TRBD1. The CDR3 covers 16 residues. Germline CDR1 is LGHDT and CDR2 is YNNKEL (reference sequence). The V segment lost 3 bases and the J segment 3 bases; nucleotides outside the gene matches: 7. Here the CDR3 reads CASSQKTGAVYNEQFF. Written as DNA, the CDR3 is TGTGCCAGCAGCCAGAAGACAGGGGCGGTCTACAATGAGCAGTTCTTC.